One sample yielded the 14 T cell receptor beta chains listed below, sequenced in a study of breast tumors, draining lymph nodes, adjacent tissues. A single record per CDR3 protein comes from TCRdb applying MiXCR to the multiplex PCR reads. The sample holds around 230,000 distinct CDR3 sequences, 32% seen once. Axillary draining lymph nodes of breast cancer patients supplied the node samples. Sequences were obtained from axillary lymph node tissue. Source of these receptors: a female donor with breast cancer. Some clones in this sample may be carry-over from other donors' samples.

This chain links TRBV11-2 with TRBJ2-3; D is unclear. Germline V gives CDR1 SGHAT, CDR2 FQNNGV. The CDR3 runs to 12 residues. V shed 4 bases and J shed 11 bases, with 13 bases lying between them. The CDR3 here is CASSSQRAKQYF. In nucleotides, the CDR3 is TGTGCCAGCAGCTCCCAGCGAGCCAAGCAGTATTTT. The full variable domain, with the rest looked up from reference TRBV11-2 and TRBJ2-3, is EAGVAQSPRYKIIEKRQSVAFWCNPISGHATLYWYQQILGQGPKLLIQFQNNGVVDDSQLPKDRFSAERLKGVDSTLKIQPAKLEDSAVYLCASSSQRAKQYFGPGTRLTVL.

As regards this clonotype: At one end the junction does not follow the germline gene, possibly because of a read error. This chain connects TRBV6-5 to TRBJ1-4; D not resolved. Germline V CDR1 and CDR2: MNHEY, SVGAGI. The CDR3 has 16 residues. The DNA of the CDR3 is TGTGCCAGCAGTCACTCCCCCGGGCCAACTAATGAAAAACTGTTTTTT. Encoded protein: CASSHSPGPTNEKLFF.

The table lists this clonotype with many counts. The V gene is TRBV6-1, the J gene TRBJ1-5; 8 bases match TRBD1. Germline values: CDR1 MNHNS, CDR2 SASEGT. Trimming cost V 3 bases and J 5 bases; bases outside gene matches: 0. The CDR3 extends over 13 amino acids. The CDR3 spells CASSDRGHQPQHF. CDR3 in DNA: TGTGCCAGCAGTGACAGGGGGCATCAGCCCCAGCATTTT.

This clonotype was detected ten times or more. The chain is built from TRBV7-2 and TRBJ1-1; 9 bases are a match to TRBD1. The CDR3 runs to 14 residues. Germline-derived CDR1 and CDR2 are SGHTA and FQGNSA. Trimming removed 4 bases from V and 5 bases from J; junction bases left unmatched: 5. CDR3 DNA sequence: TGTGCCAGCAGCTCACAGGGGGCTAGGACTGAAGCTTTCTTT. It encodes CASSSQGARTEAFF.

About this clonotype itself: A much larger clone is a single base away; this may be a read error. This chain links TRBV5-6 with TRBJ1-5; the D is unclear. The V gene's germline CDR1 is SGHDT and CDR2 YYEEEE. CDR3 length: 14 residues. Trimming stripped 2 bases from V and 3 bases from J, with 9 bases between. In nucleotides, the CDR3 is TGTGCCAGCAGCTTTTCATATACCAATCAGCCCCAGCATTTT. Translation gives CASSFSYTNQPQHF.

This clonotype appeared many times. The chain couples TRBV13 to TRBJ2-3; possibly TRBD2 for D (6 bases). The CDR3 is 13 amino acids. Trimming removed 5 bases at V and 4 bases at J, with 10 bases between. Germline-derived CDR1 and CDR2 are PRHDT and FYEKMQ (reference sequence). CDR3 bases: TGTGCCAGCAGCCTTCTAGCGTCAGATACGCAGTATTTT. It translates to CASSLLASDTQYF.

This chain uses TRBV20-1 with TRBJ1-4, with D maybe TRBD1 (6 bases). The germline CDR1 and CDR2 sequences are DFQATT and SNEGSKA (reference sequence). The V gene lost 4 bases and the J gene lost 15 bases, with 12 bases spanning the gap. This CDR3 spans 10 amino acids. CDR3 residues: CSAKGGLVFF. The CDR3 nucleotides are TGCAGTGCTAAAGGGGGGTTGGTGTTTTTT.

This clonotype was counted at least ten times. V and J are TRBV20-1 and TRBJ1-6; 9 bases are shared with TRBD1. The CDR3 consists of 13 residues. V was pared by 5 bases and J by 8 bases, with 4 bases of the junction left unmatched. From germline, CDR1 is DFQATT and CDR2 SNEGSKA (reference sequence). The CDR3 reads CSAGDRADSPLHF. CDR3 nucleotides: TGCAGTGCTGGGGACAGGGCCGATTCACCCCTCCACTTT.

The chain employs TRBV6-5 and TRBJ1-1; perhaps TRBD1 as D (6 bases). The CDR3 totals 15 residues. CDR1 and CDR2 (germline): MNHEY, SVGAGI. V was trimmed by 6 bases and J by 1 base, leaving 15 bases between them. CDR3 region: CASRRDLQGNTEAFF. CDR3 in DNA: TGTGCCAGCAGACGAGACTTACAGGGGAACACTGAAGCTTTCTTT.

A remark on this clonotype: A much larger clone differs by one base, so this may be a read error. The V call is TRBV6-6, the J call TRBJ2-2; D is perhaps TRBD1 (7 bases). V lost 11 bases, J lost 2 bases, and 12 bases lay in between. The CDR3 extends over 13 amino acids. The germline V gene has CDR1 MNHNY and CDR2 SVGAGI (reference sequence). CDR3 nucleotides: TGTGCCCGCGGGACAGTTAACACCGGGGAGCTGTTTTTT. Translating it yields CARGTVNTGELFF.

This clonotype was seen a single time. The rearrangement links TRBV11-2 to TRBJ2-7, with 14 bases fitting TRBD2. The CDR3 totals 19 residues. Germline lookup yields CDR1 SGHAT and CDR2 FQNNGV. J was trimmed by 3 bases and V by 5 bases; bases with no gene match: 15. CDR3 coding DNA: TGTGCCAGCAGCCAAGAGGGGGAGACTAGCGGGAGGGCTCGCTACGAGCAGTACTTC. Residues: CASSQEGETSGRARYEQYF.

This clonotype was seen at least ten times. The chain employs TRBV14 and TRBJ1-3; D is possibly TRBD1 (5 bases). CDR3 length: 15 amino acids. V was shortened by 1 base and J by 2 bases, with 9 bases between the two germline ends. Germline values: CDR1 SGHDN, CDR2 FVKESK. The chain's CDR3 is CASSQARGPGNTIYF. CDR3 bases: TGTGCCAGCAGCCAAGCCCGGGGCCCTGGAAACACCATATATTTT. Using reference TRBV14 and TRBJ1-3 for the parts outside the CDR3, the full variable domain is EAGVTQFPSHSVIEKGQTVTLRCDPISGHDNLYWYRRVMGKEIKFLLHFVKESKQDESGMPNNRFLAERTGGTYSTLKVQPAELEDSGVYFCASSQARGPGNTIYFGEGSWLTVV.

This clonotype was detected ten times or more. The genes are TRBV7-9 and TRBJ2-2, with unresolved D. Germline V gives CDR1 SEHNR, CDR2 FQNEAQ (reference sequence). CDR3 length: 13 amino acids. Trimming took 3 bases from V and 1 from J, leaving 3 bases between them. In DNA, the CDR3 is TGTGCCAGCAGCTTGTGGAACACCGGGGAGCTGTTTTTT. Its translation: CASSLWNTGELFF.

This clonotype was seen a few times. In nucleotides, the CDR3 is TGTGCCAGCAGCGGCCAGGCTAACACTGAAGCTTTCTTT. Its translation is CASSGQANTEAFF. The V call is TRBV3-1, the J call TRBJ1-1; no clear D gene. CDR1 and CDR2 from the germline V gene are LGHDT and YNNKEL (reference sequence). With 5 bases removed from V and 2 bases from J, the gap between germline ends came to 9 bases. This CDR3 has 13 amino acids.